This T cell receptor (beta chain) stems from a study of blood T cell repertoires in COVID-19. At the level of the study: Samples taken during acute and convalescent COVID-19 were collected in the United States, Italy and Spain. T cells, B-cell-depleted T cells, or PBMCs supplied cDNA or gDNA.

Original data processing: How many nucleated cells were present was estimated from reference gene primer amplification. The assay was immunoSEQ multiplex PCR, and TCRdb's table has in-frame clones only and misses some. V and J calls and clone size are those listed in that table; D and trimming were worked out from the DNA. The sample carries approximately 210,000 clones, 75% to 90% recorded once. This CDR3 comprises 20 residues. CDR1 is KGHDR and CDR2 is SFDVKD in the germline V gene. Germline trimming cut 5 bases from V and 1 base from J; bases unmatched to any gene: 13. This clonotype was obtained from a human donor in a cohort sampled during active COVID-19. The chain couples TRBV24-1 to TRBJ2-1; 13 bases agree with TRBD2. Sequenced: peripheral blood. The CDR3 nucleotides read TGTGCCACCAGTGTCCGGGATCCGGGACTAGCGGGGCTTTCCTACAATGAGCAGTTCTTC. Its protein is CATSVRDPGLAGLSYNEQFF.